The clone carrying this T cell receptor beta chain showed up just once. This specimen belongs to a study of blood T cell repertoires in COVID-19. Looking at the study overall: Some COVID-19 samples were acute and others convalescent; all came from the United States, Italy and Spain. Sample material is recorded as cDNA or gDNA derived from T cells, B-cell-depleted T cells, or PBMCs.

In the original analysis: For nucleated cells, counts were estimated from reference gene primer amplification. TCRdb keeps only in-frame clones here, not all; method: immunoSEQ multiplex PCR. V and J calls and clone size are copied from that table; D and trimming were computed from the DNA. Seen here are hundreds of thousands of clones, 80% to 90% observed once, and the top ten hold about 10%. The CDR3 spans 12 residues. The V gene's germline CDR1 is WSHSY and CDR2 SAAADI. Trimming took off 4 bases at V and 8 bases at J, with 9 bases between the two ends. Sequenced material: peripheral blood. This TCR was recovered from a woman older than 75 with acute or convalescent COVID-19. The chain has TRBV10-2 and TRBJ2-1; D ambiguous. The DNA for the CDR3 is TGCGCCAGCAGTGCCGTCCTCTATGAGCAGTTCTTC. This encodes CASSAVLYEQFF.